These T cell receptor beta chains were read from a single sample in a study of blood T cell repertoires in COVID-19. Libraries were prepared by immunoSEQ multiplex PCR; TCRdb keeps only in-frame clonotypes and omits some of them. The sample lists roughly 340,000 clones, more than 70% occurring once. The specimen was peripheral blood. All receptors come from a woman aged 70-85 years with COVID-19, enrolled during active disease. Both conserved end residues are part of each CDR3.

V gene: TRBV6-5; CDR3 protein: CASRRQLNNSPLHF
V gene: TRBV9; CDR3 protein: CASSEGLAGPEPWETQYF
V gene: TRBV28; CDR3 protein: CTSSTVSSGGMRTDTQYF
V gene: TRBV13; CDR3 protein: CASSVRSGEKLFF
V gene: TRBV28; CDR3 protein: CASSLYQVDQPQHF
V gene: TRBV12-5; CDR3 protein: CASGPKTGGNTEAFF
V gene: TRBV21-1; CDR3 protein: CASTQSLNYGYTF
V gene: TRBV11-2; CDR3 protein: CASSPWTAQNEKLFF
V gene: TRBV12-5; CDR3 protein: CASGLVEDGLVAGAQETQYF
V gene: TRBV7-2; CDR3 protein: CASSLSGGVGEQYF
V gene: TRBV12-5; CDR3 protein: CASGLVLIIGASNTEAFF
V gene: TRBV27; CDR3 protein: CASSPGQGGQTEAFF
V gene: TRBV6-6; CDR3 protein: CASRQSTEAFF
V gene: TRBV7-2; CDR3 protein: CASSQGRDTEAFF
V gene: TRBV5-1; CDR3 protein: CASSLGQGVYGYTF
V gene: TRBV25-1; CDR3 protein: CASSEGLRYGYTF
V gene: TRBV29-1; CDR3 protein: CSVGQGGYEQYF
V gene: TRBV7-3; CDR3 protein: CASSSAGAHTDTQYF
V gene: TRBV12-5; CDR3 protein: CASGPQSTF
V gene: TRBV2; CDR3 protein: CASSADRVDEKLFF
V gene: TRBV5-6; CDR3 protein: CASSPGGERNTIYF
V gene: TRBV3-1/TRBV3-2; CDR3 protein: CASSQETWREQFF
V gene: TRBV29-1; CDR3 protein: CSAEAVRDPGGNEQFF
V gene: TRBV18; CDR3 protein: CASSPSGGAVNEQLF
V gene: TRBV4-2; CDR3 protein: CASSRSTGSNTEAFF
V gene: TRBV2; CDR3 protein: CASFPGAAGRSYGYTF
V gene: TRBV21-1; CDR3 protein: CASSKRLYAHTGELFF
V gene: TRBV6-6; CDR3 protein: CASSYNAGGGDYGYTF
V gene: TRBV11-2; CDR3 protein: CASRRAGTENQPQHF
V gene: TRBV7-2; CDR3 protein: CASSLGRGSGNTIYF
V gene: TRBV13; CDR3 protein: CASSFSQGTEAFF
V gene: TRBV7-2; CDR3 protein: CASRPGQGKGNEQFF
V gene: TRBV29-1; CDR3 protein: CSVTGGYGGTDTQYF
V gene: TRBV5-1; CDR3 protein: CASSSQIGQGEQYF
V gene: TRBV18; CDR3 protein: CASSPIESNTEAFF
V gene: TRBV5-1; CDR3 protein: CASSEGVSSNEAFF
V gene: TRBV7-2; CDR3 protein: CASSLNSGPYEQYF
V gene: TRBV2; CDR3 protein: CASSEARGAGQPQHF
V gene: TRBV7-9; CDR3 protein: CASSLDAAVAGNTIYF
V gene: TRBV7-2; CDR3 protein: CASSWGGRPYLGYTF
V gene: TRBV6-5; CDR3 protein: CASSPTYNEQFF
V gene: TRBV9; CDR3 protein: CASSVGPGDEQYF
V gene: TRBV6-5; CDR3 protein: CASSNSVAEAFF
V gene: TRBV6-5; CDR3 protein: CASSPGGSNTDTQYF
V gene: TRBV9; CDR3 protein: CASSVEGAIGNEQFF
V gene: TRBV5-1; CDR3 protein: CASSSGTEYYGYTF
V gene: TRBV9; CDR3 protein: CASSGGQNNNEKLFF
V gene: TRBV24-1; CDR3 protein: CATPLGQRLNQPQHF
V gene: TRBV9; CDR3 protein: CASSAMGLGSAEQYF